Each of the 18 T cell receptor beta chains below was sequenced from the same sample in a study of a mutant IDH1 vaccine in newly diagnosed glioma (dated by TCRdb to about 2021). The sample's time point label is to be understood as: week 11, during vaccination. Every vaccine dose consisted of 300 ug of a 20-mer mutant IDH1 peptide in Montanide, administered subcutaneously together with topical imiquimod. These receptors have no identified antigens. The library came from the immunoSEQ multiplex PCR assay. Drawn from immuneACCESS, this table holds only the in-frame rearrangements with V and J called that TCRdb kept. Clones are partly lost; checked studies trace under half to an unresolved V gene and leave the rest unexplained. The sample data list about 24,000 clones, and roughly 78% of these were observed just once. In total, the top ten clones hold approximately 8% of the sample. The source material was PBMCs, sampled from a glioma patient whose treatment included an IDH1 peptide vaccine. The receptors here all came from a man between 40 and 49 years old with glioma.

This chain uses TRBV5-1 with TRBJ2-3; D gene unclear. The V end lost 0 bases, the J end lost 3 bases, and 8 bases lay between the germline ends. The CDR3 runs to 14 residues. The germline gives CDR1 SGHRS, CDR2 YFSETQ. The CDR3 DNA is TGCGCCAGCAGCTTGGAGACGCGGACAGATACGCAGTATTTT. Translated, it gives CASSLETRTDTQYF.

The DNA of the CDR3 is TGTGCCAGCAGCTCACTAGCGGGAGTAAGGGTGGGTGAGCAGTTCTTC. This translates into CASSSLAGVRVGEQFF. The chain combines TRBV7-9 with TRBJ2-1; TRBD2 aligns across 11 bases. V gave up 4 bases and J gave up 9 bases; unmatched junction bases: 11. CDR3 length: 16 amino acids. Germline loops: CDR1 SEHNR, CDR2 FQNEAQ (reference sequence).

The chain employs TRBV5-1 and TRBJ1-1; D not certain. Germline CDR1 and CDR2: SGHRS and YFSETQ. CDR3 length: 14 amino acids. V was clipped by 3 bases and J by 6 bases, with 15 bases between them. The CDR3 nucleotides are TGCGCCAGCAGCTCGCCAGGCTCCGGGGCTGAAGCTTTCTTT. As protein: CASSSPGSGAEAFF.

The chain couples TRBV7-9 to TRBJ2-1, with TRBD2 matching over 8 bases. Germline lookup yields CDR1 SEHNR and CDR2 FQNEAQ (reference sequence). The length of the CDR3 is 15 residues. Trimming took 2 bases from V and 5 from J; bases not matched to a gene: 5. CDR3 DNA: TGTGCCAGCAGCTTAAAAACTAGCGGAAACAATGAGCAGTTCTTC. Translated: CASSLKTSGNNEQFF.

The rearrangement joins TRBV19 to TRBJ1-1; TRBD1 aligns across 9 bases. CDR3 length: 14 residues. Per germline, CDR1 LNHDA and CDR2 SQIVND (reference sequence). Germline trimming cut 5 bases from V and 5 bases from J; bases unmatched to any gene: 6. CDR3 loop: CASSLQGAGTEAFF. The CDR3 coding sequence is TGTGCCAGTAGTTTACAGGGGGCAGGGACTGAAGCTTTCTTT.

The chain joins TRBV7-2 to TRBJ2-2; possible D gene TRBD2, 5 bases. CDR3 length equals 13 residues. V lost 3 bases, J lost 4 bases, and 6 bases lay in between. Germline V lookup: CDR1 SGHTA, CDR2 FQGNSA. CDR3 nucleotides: TGTGCCAGCAGCTTGGGGAGCACCGGGGAGCTGTTTTTT. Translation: CASSLGSTGELFF. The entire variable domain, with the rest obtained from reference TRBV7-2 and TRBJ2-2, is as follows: GAGVSQSPSNKVTEKGKDVELRCDPISGHTALYWYRQSLGQGLEFLIYFQGNSAPDKSGLPSDRFSAERTGGSVSTLTIQRTQQEDSAVYLCASSLGSTGELFFGEGSRLTVL.

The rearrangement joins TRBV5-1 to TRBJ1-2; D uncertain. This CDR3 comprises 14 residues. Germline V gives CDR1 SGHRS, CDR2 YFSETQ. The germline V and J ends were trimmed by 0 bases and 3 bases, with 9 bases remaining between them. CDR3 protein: CASSLDREYYGYTF. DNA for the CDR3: TGCGCCAGCAGCTTGGACAGAGAGTACTATGGCTACACCTTC.

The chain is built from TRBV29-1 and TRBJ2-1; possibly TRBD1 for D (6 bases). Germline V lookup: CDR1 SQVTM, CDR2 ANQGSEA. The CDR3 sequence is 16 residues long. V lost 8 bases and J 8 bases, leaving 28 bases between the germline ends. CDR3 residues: CSTATGPQGRVHEQFF. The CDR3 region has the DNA TGCAGCACGGCTACGGGGCCACAGGGCAGAGTCCATGAGCAGTTCTTC.

Here the CDR3 DNA reads TGCGCCAGCAGCTCAAGAAAGGGGGTCGGACTAGCGTTCTACAATGAGCAGTTCTTC. Translated: CASSSRKGVGLAFYNEQFF. The chain couples TRBV5-1 to TRBJ2-1, with TRBD2 matching over 9 bases. The CDR3 is 19 residues long. V lost 3 bases, J lost 3 bases, and 16 bases stayed unmatched. The germline V gene has CDR1 SGHRS and CDR2 YFSETQ. Full variable domain (outside the CDR3, taken from reference TRBV5-1 and TRBJ2-1): KAGVTQTPRYLIKTRGQQVTLSCSPISGHRSVSWYQQTPGQGLQFLFEYFSETQRNKGNFPGRFSGRQFSNSRSEMNVSTLELGDSALYLCASSSRKGVGLAFYNEQFFGPGTRLTVL.

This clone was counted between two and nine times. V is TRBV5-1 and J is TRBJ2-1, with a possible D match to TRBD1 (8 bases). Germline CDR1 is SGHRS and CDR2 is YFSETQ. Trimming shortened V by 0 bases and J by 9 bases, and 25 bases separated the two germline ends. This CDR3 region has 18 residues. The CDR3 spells CASSLVFNRDRRESEQFF. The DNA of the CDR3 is TGCGCCAGCAGCTTGGTTTTCAACCGGGACAGGCGGGAGAGTGAGCAGTTCTTC.

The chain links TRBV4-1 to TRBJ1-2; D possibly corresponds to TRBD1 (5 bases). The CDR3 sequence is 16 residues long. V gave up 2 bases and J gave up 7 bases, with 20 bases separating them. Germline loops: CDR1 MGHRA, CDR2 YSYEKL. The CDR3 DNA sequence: TGCGCCAGCAGCCAACCTACCCAAGGGACCCCCGGTGGCTACACCTTC. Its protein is CASSQPTQGTPGGYTF.

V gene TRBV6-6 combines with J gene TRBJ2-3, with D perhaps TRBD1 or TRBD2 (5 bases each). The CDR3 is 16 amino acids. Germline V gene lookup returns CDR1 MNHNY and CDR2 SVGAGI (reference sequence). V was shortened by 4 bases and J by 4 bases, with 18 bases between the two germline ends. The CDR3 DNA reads TGTGCCAGCAGTTCCTTCCGGGTGGGGGTGCCAGATACGCAGTATTTT. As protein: CASSSFRVGVPDTQYF.

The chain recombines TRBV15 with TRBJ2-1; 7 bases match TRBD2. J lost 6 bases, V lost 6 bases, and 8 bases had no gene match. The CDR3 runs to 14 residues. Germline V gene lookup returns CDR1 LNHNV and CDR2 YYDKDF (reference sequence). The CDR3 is CATSLAGVPNEQFF. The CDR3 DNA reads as TGTGCCACCAGTTTGGCGGGAGTACCCAATGAGCAGTTCTTC.

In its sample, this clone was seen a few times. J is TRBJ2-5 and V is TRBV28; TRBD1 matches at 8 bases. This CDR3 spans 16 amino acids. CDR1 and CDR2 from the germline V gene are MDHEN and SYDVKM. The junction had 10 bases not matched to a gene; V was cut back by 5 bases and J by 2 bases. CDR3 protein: CASSQGGRGPQETQYF. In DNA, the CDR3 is TGTGCCAGCAGTCAGGGGGGCAGGGGGCCTCAAGAGACCCAGTACTTC.

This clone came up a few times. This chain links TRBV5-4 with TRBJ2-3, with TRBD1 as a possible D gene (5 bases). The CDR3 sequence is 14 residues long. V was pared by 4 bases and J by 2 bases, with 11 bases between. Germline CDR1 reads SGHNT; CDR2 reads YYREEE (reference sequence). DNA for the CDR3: TGTGCCAGCAGCAACGTAGGGGTCACAGATACGCAGTATTTT. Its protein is CASSNVGVTDTQYF.

CDR3 in amino acids: CASSPASSYEQYV. CDR3 coding DNA: TGTGCCAGCAGCCCCGCCAGCTCCTACGAGCAGTACGTC. This rearrangement joins TRBV11-2 to TRBJ2-7; D is uncertain. V gave up 5 bases and J gave up 0 bases, with 8 bases separating them. This CDR3 is 13 amino acids long. From germline, CDR1 is SGHAT and CDR2 FQNNGV.

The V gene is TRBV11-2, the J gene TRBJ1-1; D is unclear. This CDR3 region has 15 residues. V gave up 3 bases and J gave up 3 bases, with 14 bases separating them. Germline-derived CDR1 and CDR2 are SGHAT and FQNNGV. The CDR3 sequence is CASSFGVGPYTEAFF. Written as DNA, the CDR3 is TGTGCCAGCAGCTTCGGAGTAGGGCCTTACACTGAAGCTTTCTTT.

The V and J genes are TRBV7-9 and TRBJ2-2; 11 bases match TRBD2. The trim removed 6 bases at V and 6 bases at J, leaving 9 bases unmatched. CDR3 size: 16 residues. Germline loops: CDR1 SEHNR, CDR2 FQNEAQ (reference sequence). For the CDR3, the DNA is TGTGCCAGCAGTGATAGCGGGAGGGCCTTACCCGGGGAGCTGTTTTTT. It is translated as CASSDSGRALPGELFF.